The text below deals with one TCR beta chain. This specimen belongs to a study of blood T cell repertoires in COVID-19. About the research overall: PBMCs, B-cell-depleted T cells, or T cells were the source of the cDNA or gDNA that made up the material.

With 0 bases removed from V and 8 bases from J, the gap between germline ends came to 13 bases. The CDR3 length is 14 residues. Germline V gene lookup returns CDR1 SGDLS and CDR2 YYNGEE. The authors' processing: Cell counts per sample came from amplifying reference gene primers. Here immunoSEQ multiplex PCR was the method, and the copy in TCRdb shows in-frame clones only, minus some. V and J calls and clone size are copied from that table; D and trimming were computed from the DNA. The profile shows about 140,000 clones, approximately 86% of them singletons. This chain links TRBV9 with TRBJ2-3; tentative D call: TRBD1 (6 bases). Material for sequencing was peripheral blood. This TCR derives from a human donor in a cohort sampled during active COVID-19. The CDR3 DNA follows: TGTGCCAGCAGCGTAGGACAGGTAGGGGGTACGCAGTATTTT. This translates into CASSVGQVGGTQYF.